This T cell receptor beta chain was recovered during a study of shared clonotypes between healthy human individuals. The authors ran the assay at deep level. Every subset had its genomic DNA shared out evenly among several immunoSEQ plates. Libraries were prepared by immunoSEQ multiplex PCR; TCRdb keeps only in-frame clonotypes and omits some of them. The sample has 950,000 to 1,100,000 clones, under 80% seen once. Between the trimmed V and J ends, which lost 2 bases and 11 bases, there was a span of 15 bases. This CDR3 comprises 13 residues. The V gene's germline CDR1 is MNHEY and CDR2 SVGAGI. Partitioning of CD4+ cells yielded a CD45RA+ naive subset and a CD45RA-negative memory subset.

The material sequenced was memory CD4+ T cells sorted from blood. Subset: CD45RA-negative fraction. The TCR sequence derives from a man aged 18 to 29 in good health. This chain connects TRBV6-5 to TRBJ1-1; D might be TRBD1 (6 bases). The CDR3 coding sequence is TGTGCCAGCAGTTACGATGGAACAGGGAGGGCTTTCTTT. This gives the protein CASSYDGTGRAFF.